A selection of T cell receptor beta chains follows, all from one sample in a study of blood T cell repertoires in COVID-19. Profiled with immunoSEQ multiplex PCR; TCRdb holds only in-frame clones, not every one. Altogether over 65,000 clones are present, roughly 80% being singletons, with the ten largest covering 18%. The sample taken for sequencing was peripheral blood. The receptors shown here come from a man aged 80 or over with active or convalescent COVID-19. Each CDR3 is given with its conserved first and last residue. D genes are given only for firm matches. Part of the rows lack a size; the others show once, few, many or a class for expanded clones.

d_gene	v_gene	abundance	j_gene	CDR3aa	CDR3nt
.	TRBV7-3	.	TRBJ2-2	CASSPRGGRANTGELFF	TGTGCCAGCAGCCCCCGCGGAGGCCGAGCGAACACCGGGGAGCTGTTTTTT
.	TRBV7-3	.	TRBJ1-3	CASSLDSSGNTIYF	TGTGCCAGCAGCTTAGACAGCTCTGGAAACACCATATATTTT
TRBD2	TRBV29-1	.	TRBJ2-5	CSAPGGLGRETQYF	TGCAGCGCCCCGGGGGGGCTCGGCAGAGAGACCCAGTACTTC
TRBD2	TRBV2	.	TRBJ2-5	CASSGTRGQETQYF	TGTGCCAGCAGTGGGACTAGAGGACAAGAGACCCAGTACTTC
.	TRBV5-6	.	TRBJ2-1	CASTESQGQRDRFF	TGTGCCAGCACCGAATCGCAGGGGCAGAGAGATCGGTTCTTC
TRBD2	TRBV3-1/TRBV3-2	few	TRBJ2-1	CASSQTEGTSGSKEQFF	TGTGCCAGCAGCCAAACGGAAGGGACTAGCGGGTCTAAAGAGCAGTTCTTC
TRBD1	TRBV6-2/TRBV6-3	.	TRBJ1-5	CASSYRVGTGNQPQHF	TGTGCCAGCAGTTACCGAGTCGGGACAGGCAATCAGCCCCAGCATTTT
.	TRBV21-1	.	TRBJ2-1	CASTPGQGYNEQFF	TGTGCCAGCACCCCGGGACAGGGCTACAATGAGCAGTTCTTC
TRBD2	TRBV10-2	once	TRBJ2-5	CASSGSGGRETQYF	TGCGCCAGCAGTGGGTCGGGGGGTCGGGAGACCCAGTACTTC
TRBD2	TRBV2	.	TRBJ2-3	CASNLAGSTDTQYF	TGTGCCAGCAACCTAGCGGGGAGCACAGATACGCAGTATTTT
TRBD2	TRBV5-1	.	TRBJ2-5	CASGLSGGQETQYF	TGCGCCAGCGGACTTAGCGGGGGCCAAGAGACCCAGTACTTC
TRBD2	TRBV5-1	.	TRBJ2-1	CASSPGGGRGGTYEQFF	TGCGCCAGCAGCCCTGGCGGCGGGAGGGGTGGGACCTATGAGCAGTTCTTC
.	TRBV6-5	.	TRBJ1-6	CASSYGRFRSPLHF	TGTGCCAGCAGTTATGGCCGATTCCGTTCACCCCTCCACTTT
TRBD1	TRBV19	.	TRBJ2-5	CASTGAETGGLKTQYF	TGTGCCAGTACGGGGGCCGAGACAGGGGGCTTGAAGACCCAGTACTTC
.	TRBV11-3	.	TRBJ2-3	CASSYQQGTDTQYF	TGTGCCAGCAGCTACCAACAGGGCACAGATACGCAGTATTTT
.	TRBV7-3	.	TRBJ2-5	CASSLGGSAPQETQYF	TGTGCCAGCAGCTTAGGAGGTTCAGCCCCTCAAGAGACCCAGTACTTC
.	TRBV18	.	TRBJ2-5	CASSPNPGGQETQYF	TGTGCCAGCTCACCAAACCCTGGGGGGCAAGAGACCCAGTACTTC
.	TRBV19	.	TRBJ1-1	CASKPRHGDTEAFF	TGTGCCAGCAAACCTCGTCACGGAGACACTGAAGCTTTCTTT
TRBD2	TRBV5-1	.	TRBJ2-2	CASSRTSAEELFF	TGCGCCAGCAGCCGGACTAGTGCCGAGGAGCTGTTTTTT
.	TRBV27	.	TRBJ1-2	CASSYWGGGYTF	TGTGCCAGCAGTTACTGGGGAGGAGGCTACACCTTC
TRBD1	TRBV29-1	.	TRBJ2-1	CSVAWTGTYNEQFF	TGCAGCGTCGCCTGGACAGGGACCTACAATGAGCAGTTCTTC
.	TRBV10-3	.	TRBJ1-1	CAIRRTENTEAFF	TGTGCCATCAGGAGGACAGAGAACACTGAAGCTTTCTTT
.	TRBV5-8	.	TRBJ1-5	CASSRTSFLSNQPQHF	TGTGCCAGCAGCCGTACAAGTTTTTTAAGCAATCAGCCCCAGCATTTT
.	TRBV2	.	TRBJ1-5	CASQRQDRIQPQHF	TGTGCCAGCCAGCGACAGGATCGTATTCAGCCCCAGCATTTT
.	TRBV24-1	.	TRBJ1-4	CATSRQGGEKLFF	TGTGCCACCAGTAGGCAGGGAGGAGAAAAACTGTTTTTT
.	TRBV9	.	TRBJ1-1	CASSVGRGTEAFF	TGTGCCAGCAGCGTAGGAAGGGGCACTGAAGCTTTCTTT
TRBD1	TRBV5-6	.	TRBJ1-4	CASSFGDSRNEKLFF	TGTGCCAGCAGCTTTGGGGACAGTAGAAATGAAAAACTGTTTTTT
TRBD1	TRBV30	.	TRBJ1-3	CAWSAGGVGNTIYF	TGTGCCTGGAGTGCAGGGGGAGTTGGAAACACCATATATTTT
.	TRBV6-5	.	TRBJ1-4	CASSYGGLKDEKLFF	TGTGCCAGCAGTTACGGGGGACTAAAGGATGAAAAACTGTTTTTT
.	TRBV30	.	TRBJ2-1	CAWSGTTNEQFF	TGTGCCTGGAGTGGGACTACGAATGAGCAGTTCTTC
TRBD1	TRBV29-1	once	TRBJ1-1	CSAVRDRGRGTATEAFF	TGCAGCGCCGTACGGGACAGGGGGCGAGGAACGGCCACTGAAGCTTTCTTT
.	TRBV11-2	once	TRBJ2-3	CASSPADTQYF	TGTGCCAGCAGCCCTGCAGATACGCAGTATTTT
TRBD1	TRBV2	.	TRBJ1-4	CASHLVRGQGGEKLFF	TGTGCCAGCCACTTAGTACGAGGACAGGGTGGAGAAAAACTGTTTTTT
.	TRBV19	.	TRBJ1-3	CASSIFVGNSGNTIYF	TGTGCCAGTAGTATCTTCGTCGGTAACTCTGGAAACACCATATATTTT
.	TRBV29-1	.	TRBJ1-2	CSVLETNYGYTF	TGCAGCGTTTTGGAGACTAACTATGGCTACACCTTC
TRBD2	TRBV4-1	.	TRBJ2-3	CASSPGSGTSGGADTQYF	TGCGCCAGCAGCCCAGGCTCCGGGACTAGCGGGGGGGCAGATACGCAGTATTTT
.	TRBV14	.	TRBJ1-1	CASSQAGMNTEAFF	TGTGCCAGCAGCCAAGCGGGGATGAACACTGAAGCTTTCTTT
.	TRBV6-2/TRBV6-3	.	TRBJ2-6	CASSKGRYRALSGANVLTF	TGTGCCAGCAGCAAAGGGAGATACAGGGCTCTCTCTGGGGCCAACGTCCTGACTTTC
TRBD1	TRBV4-2	.	TRBJ2-5	CASSQNPGQVGETQYF	TGTGCCAGCAGCCAAAATCCGGGACAGGTGGGAGAGACCCAGTACTTC
TRBD1	TRBV12-3/TRBV12-4	few	TRBJ1-2	CASSLRQGGYTF	TGTGCCAGCAGTCTCCGACAGGGAGGCTACACCTTC
.	TRBV21-1	.	TRBJ1-1	CASSIVPRDMPEAFF	TGTGCCAGCAGCATAGTCCCCCGGGACATGCCTGAAGCTTTCTTT
.	TRBV29-1	.	TRBJ1-1	CSVAWTANTEAFF	TGCAGCGTTGCCTGGACAGCGAACACTGAAGCTTTCTTT
TRBD2	TRBV6-5	.	TRBJ2-5	CASIAGGTRQETQYF	TGTGCCAGCATCGCGGGGGGGACACGCCAAGAGACCCAGTACTTC
TRBD2	TRBV5-1	.	TRBJ2-3	CASRLAGYTDTQYF	TGCGCCAGCAGACTAGCGGGGTACACAGATACGCAGTATTTT
.	TRBV27	once	TRBJ1-6	CASSAQGGIGNSPLHF	TGTGCCAGCAGTGCGCAGGGAGGTATAGGAAATTCACCCCTCCACTTT
TRBD2	TRBV10-3	.	TRBJ2-1	CAISGASGRDNEQFF	TGTGCCATCAGTGGGGCTAGCGGGAGAGATAATGAGCAGTTCTTC
TRBD1	TRBV19	.	TRBJ1-2	CASSPGTGEGYGYTF	TGTGCCAGTAGTCCAGGGACAGGGGAAGGATATGGCTACACCTTC
TRBD1	TRBV11-2	once	TRBJ1-2	CASSKRQGWEGYTF	TGTGCCAGCAGCAAAAGACAGGGTTGGGAGGGCTACACCTTC